What follows is one T cell receptor (beta chain) and its context. The antigen is not known. This sample is drawn from a study of vaccination effects on CD4 cells after COVID-19. Before sequencing took place, the ViraFEST assay used viral peptide pools to expand antigen-specific CD4+ T cells. Upon completion of around 9 days in culture, CD4+ T cells were isolated. For each well, two million PBMC were cultured with roughly 9.2 IU/ml IL-2 and around 10 ug/ml peptides. The method was immunoSEQ multiplex PCR; TCRdb's version includes in-frame clones alone and lacks a portion of them. In the table there are tens of thousands of clones, approximately 70% of which are singletons. Germline CDR1 and CDR2: MNHEY and SVGAGI. With V trimmed by 6 bases and J by 3 bases, 7 bases remained unmatched. The CDR3 is 15 residues long.

The source of this sequence is a human donor who received a COVID-19 vaccine. This chain connects TRBV6-5 to TRBJ2-7; 11 nucleotides agree with TRBD2. The specimen comprised CD4+ T cells from PBMCs cultured with HCoV-229E spike peptides, sampled before COVID-19 vaccination. CDR3 loop: CASRGLAAGFYEQYF. The CDR3 region has the DNA TGTGCCAGCAGGGGACTAGCGGCAGGCTTCTACGAGCAGTACTTC.